This T cell receptor (beta chain) was identified in a study of T cell clonality in common variable immunodeficiency. The study's findings and limits: T cell subpopulation sequencing would be needed to explain CVID clonality. TCRbeta clonality was increased in CVID versus healthy controls. Reportedly, TCR beta sequences from common variable immunodeficiency showed fewer deletions and N-nucleotide insertions.

Libraries were prepared by immunoSEQ multiplex PCR; TCRdb keeps only in-frame clonotypes and omits some of them. The specimen has about 28,000 clones, none found just once. This clone appeared a few times. The antigen remains unidentified. The sequenced fragment ends 3 residues before the CDR3 boundary, so the rest is inferred from the germline J gene. The CDR3 extends over 12 amino acids. V was pared by 5 bases and J by 8 bases, with 9 bases between. In germline, CDR1 is SEHNR, CDR2 FQNEAQ (reference sequence). This sequence was found in a human donor with common variable immunodeficiency. The source material was peripheral blood mononuclear cells. The genes are TRBV7-9 and TRBJ1-4, with D unresolved. The CDR3 is CASSQRGEKLFF. The CDR3 DNA, read in part, is TGTGCCAGCAGCCAAAGAGGGGAAAAA.